The rows below give T cell receptor beta chains drawn from one sample of a study of T cells in Graves' hyperthyroidism and ophthalmopathy. TCRdb recomputed calls from the multiplex PCR reads with MiXCR, one row per CDR3 protein. The sample shows approximately 420,000 distinct CDR3 sequences, under 15% of them seen only once. The sample was blood. The receptor source for this set is a woman aged 25 to 45 with Graves' hyperthyroidism. The CDR3 runs from the conserved cysteine through the conserved F or W. A D gene is named only where the DNA matches it firmly. Size is stated for part of the rows, as once, few or many counts, or as a class when the clone is expanded.

V gene	J gene	D gene	clone size	CDR3 DNA	CDR3 protein
TRBV28	TRBJ2-3	.	many	TGTGCCAGCAGTTTATTGGTCCCCGGGGACTCCACAGATACGCAGTATTTT	CASSLLVPGDSTDTQYF
TRBV6-1	TRBJ1-2	.	many	TGTGCCAGCACCTACTCTCTTCCGGGACGAGGAGCTAACTATGGCTACACCTTC	CASTYSLPGRGANYGYTF
TRBV11-3	TRBJ2-2	.	many	TGTGCCAGCAGCTTCGACACCGGGGAGCTGTTTTTT	CASSFDTGELFF
TRBV2	TRBJ2-3	.	many	TGTGCCAGCAGTGGTCGGCAGGGCGGCACAGATACGCAGTATTTT	CASSGRQGGTDTQYF
TRBV3-1	TRBJ1-3	TRBD1	.	TGTGCCAGCAGCCAAGAAAGACTCCAGGGGGTTCACTCTGGAAACACCATATATTTT	CASSQERLQGVHSGNTIYF
TRBV27	TRBJ2-7	.	few	TGTGCCAGCAGCAGCCCCCGGGACAACCCCTACGAGCAGTACTTC	CASSSPRDNPYEQYF
TRBV4-2	TRBJ2-5	TRBD2	few	TGTGCCAGCAGCCAAGATCTTACGGGAGGGCGGACCCAGTACTTC	CASSQDLTGGRTQYF
TRBV3-1	TRBJ2-7	TRBD2	many	TGTGCCAGCAGCCGACCAACACTAGCGGGCTACGAGCAGTACTTC	CASSRPTLAGYEQYF
TRBV28	TRBJ2-5	TRBD1	many	TGTGCCAGCAGTTATTACGGGACAGGGGGCCTCCGGGCCCAGTACTTC	CASSYYGTGGLRAQYF
TRBV28	TRBJ2-7	TRBD2	many	TGTGCCAGCAGTTTTCAGCGGGAGGGCGTCGAGCAGTACTTC	CASSFQREGVEQYF
TRBV20-1	TRBJ2-7	TRBD2	many	TGCAGTGCTAGCAAAGCGGGAGGCTACGAGCAGTACTTC	CSASKAGGYEQYF
TRBV6-2/TRBV6-3	TRBJ2-3	TRBD2	many	TGTGCCAGCAGTTACCAACTAGCGGGACAGGTTTGGGGCACAGATACGCAGTATTTT	CASSYQLAGQVWGTDTQYF
TRBV28	TRBJ1-1	.	many	TGTGCCAGCAGTGACCCAAAGAAGGGTAACACTGAAGCTTTCTTT	CASSDPKKGNTEAFF
TRBV4-1	TRBJ2-5	.	few	TGCGCCAGCAGCCAAGATGCCTGGGGCTTGAAGACCCAGTACTTC	CASSQDAWGLKTQYF
TRBV20-1	TRBJ2-4	.	.	TGCAGTGCTACTCCTTATGGGCAGGGCGCCAGGAGGAACATTCAGTACTTC	CSATPYGQGARRNIQYF
TRBV7-6	TRBJ1-6	TRBD1	few	TGTGCCAGCAGCGAGGGAGGGGGCCCCCTCCACTTT	CASSEGGGPLHF
TRBV7-3	TRBJ2-7	TRBD2	few	TGTGCCAGCAGCCAAGCCGGGACTAGCGAGCAGTACTTC	CASSQAGTSEQYF
TRBV6-9	TRBJ2-3	TRBD1	once	TGTGCCAGCAGTCATGGGGGACAGGGGCGAGGAGATACGCAGTATTTT	CASSHGGQGRGDTQYF
TRBV27	TRBJ2-7	TRBD2	many	TGTGCCAGCAGTTTATTACTAGCGGGAGAGCAGTACTTC	CASSLLLAGEQYF
TRBV12-3/TRBV12-4	TRBJ2-1	.	.	TGTGCCAGCAGTTTCGGAGAATACAATGAGCAGTTCTTC	CASSFGEYNEQFF
TRBV12-3/TRBV12-4	TRBJ1-2	.	.	TGTGCCAGCAGTCAGGCAGGGGATATCTATGGCTACACCTTC	CASSQAGDIYGYTF
TRBV12-3/TRBV12-4	TRBJ2-1	.	many	TGTGCCAGCACTGTGAATTCCTACAATGAGCAGTTCTTC	CASTVNSYNEQFF
TRBV20-1	TRBJ1-1	.	many	TGCAGGCTACAGGAACTAAACACTGAAGCTTTCTTT	CRLQELNTEAFF
TRBV6-1	TRBJ1-1	.	few	TGTGCCAGCAGGGGGTTTCCAGGGAACACTGAAGCTTTCTTT	CASRGFPGNTEAFF
TRBV27	TRBJ2-2	.	.	TGTGCCAGCAGTTTGGAAACAGGGAGAGGGGAGCTGTTTTTT	CASSLETGRGELFF
TRBV28	TRBJ1-1	.	many	TGTGCCAGCAGTTTATACCCCACGTTGAGAAGTAACACTGAAGCTTTCTTT	CASSLYPTLRSNTEAFF
TRBV11-1	TRBJ2-1	.	few	TGTGCCAGCAGTCCCGGTGGCCCAGAGCAGTTCTTC	CASSPGGPEQFF
TRBV3-1	TRBJ2-7	.	few	TGTGCCAGCAGCCGGGGGGTACGGCCCTACGAGCAGTACTTC	CASSRGVRPYEQYF
TRBV7-2	TRBJ2-4	.	few	TGTGCCAGCAGCGGGTTAGCCAAAAACATTCAGTACTTC	CASSGLAKNIQYF
TRBV10-2	TRBJ1-4	TRBD1	many	TGCGCCAGCAGTGACCTCGACCGGGACAGGGGGGAAAAACTGTTTTTT	CASSDLDRDRGEKLFF
TRBV20-1	TRBJ2-3	TRBD1	.	TGCGGTGCTACAAGACAGGGGGGTGATACGCAGTATTTT	CGATRQGGDTQYF
TRBV30	TRBJ1-2	.	many	TGTGCCTGGAGCGGGGATAGGTACTATGGCTACACCTTC	CAWSGDRYYGYTF
TRBV2	TRBJ1-1	TRBD1	many	TGTGCCAGCACCTTGGCAGGGGGCTCCACTGAAGCTTTCTTT	CASTLAGGSTEAFF
TRBV25-1	TRBJ2-2	.	.	TGTGCCAGCAGTGTGGATCGGGGGGACAGCGGGGAGCTGTTTTTT	CASSVDRGDSGELFF
TRBV4-1	TRBJ2-3	.	few	TGCGCCAGCAGCCAAGATTGGCCCACAGATACGCAGTATTTT	CASSQDWPTDTQYF
TRBV6-2/TRBV6-3	TRBJ2-5	.	many	TGTGCCAGCAGTTACTCCGGGGGAGAGACCCAGTACTTC	CASSYSGGETQYF
TRBV6-2/TRBV6-3	TRBJ2-7	TRBD1	many	TGTGCCAGCAGTTACTCCAGGACAGGCCAAGCCTACGAGCAGTACTTC	CASSYSRTGQAYEQYF
TRBV14	TRBJ2-5	.	few	TGTGCCAGCAGCCAAGGGCAGTTCATGGAGACCCAGTACTTC	CASSQGQFMETQYF
TRBV6-1	TRBJ1-1	.	few	TGTGCCAGCAGTTCTAACTACAGGGCCGGGGACACTGAAGCTTTCTTT	CASSSNYRAGDTEAFF